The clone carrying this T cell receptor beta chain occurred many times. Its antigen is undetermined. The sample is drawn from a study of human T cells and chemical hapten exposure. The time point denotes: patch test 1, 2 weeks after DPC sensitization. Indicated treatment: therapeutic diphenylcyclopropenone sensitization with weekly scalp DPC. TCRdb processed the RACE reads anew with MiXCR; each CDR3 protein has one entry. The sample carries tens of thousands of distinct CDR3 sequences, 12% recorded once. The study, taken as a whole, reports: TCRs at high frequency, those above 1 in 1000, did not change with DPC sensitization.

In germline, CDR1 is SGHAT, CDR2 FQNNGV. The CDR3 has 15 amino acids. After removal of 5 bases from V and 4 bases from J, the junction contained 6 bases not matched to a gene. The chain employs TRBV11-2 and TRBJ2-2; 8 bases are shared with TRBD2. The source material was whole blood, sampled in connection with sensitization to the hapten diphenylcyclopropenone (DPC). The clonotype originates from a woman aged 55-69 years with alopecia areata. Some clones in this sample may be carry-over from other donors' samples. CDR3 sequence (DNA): TGTGCCAGCAGCCCAGTAGCGGGGTCCACCGGGGAGCTGTTTTTT. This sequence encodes CASSPVAGSTGELFF.